Below, 30 T cell receptor beta chains from the same sample are listed, as sequenced in a study of T cell responses to AZD1222 COVID-19 vaccine. Sequencing used immunoSEQ multiplex PCR; TCRdb keeps in-frame clones, though not all of them. The sample holds under 150,000 clones, about nine tenths seen once. This specimen consisted of peripheral blood, obtained on day 0 of AZD1222 vaccination. These receptors all stem from an adult in good health.

V gene TRBV4-2 combines with J gene TRBJ2-1; D possibly matches TRBD1 or TRBD2 (6 bases each). Germline lookup yields CDR1 LGHNA and CDR2 YNFKEQ. V was cut by 0 bases and J by 8 bases, with 14 bases left in between. The CDR3 is 15 amino acids. CDR3 in amino acids: CASSQEGGGLHEQFF. DNA of the CDR3: TGTGCCAGCAGCCAAGAGGGGGGCGGTCTGCATGAGCAGTTCTTC.

This clone was recorded a few times. The genes are TRBV11-2 and TRBJ1-4; 10 nucleotides match TRBD1. Per germline, CDR1 SGHAT and CDR2 FQNNGV. This CDR3 has 15 residues. With V trimmed by 3 bases and J by 7 bases, 5 bases remained unmatched. CDR3 sequence (DNA): TGTGCCAGCAGCTTGATTGGGACAGGGGCTGAAAAACTGTTTTTT. Its translation is CASSLIGTGAEKLFF.

This clone showed up just a few times. This sequence joins TRBV12-3 or TRBV12-4 and TRBJ2-7; D is possibly TRBD1 (5 bases). This CDR3 contains 13 residues. V was cut by 2 bases and J by 1 base, with 6 bases left in between. As DNA, the CDR3 is TGTGCCAGCAGTTTAAAGGGGTCCTACGAGCAGTACTTC. This encodes CASSLKGSYEQYF.

The rearrangement links TRBV11-3 to TRBJ2-3; TRBD2 matches 14 bases. Trimming removed 3 bases from V and 0 bases from J; junction bases left unmatched: 2. Germline lookup yields CDR1 SGHNT and CDR2 YENEEA. The CDR3 totals 17 residues. CDR3 sequence reads: CASSLGLAGASTDTQYF. Written as DNA, the CDR3 is TGTGCCAGCAGCTTGGGACTAGCGGGGGCTAGCACAGATACGCAGTATTTT.

This rearrangement joins TRBV19 to TRBJ1-3; weak D call: TRBD1 (6 bases). The CDR3 has 15 amino acids. Looked up from germline, CDR1 is LNHDA and CDR2 is SQIVND (reference sequence). V lost 6 bases and J 0 bases, leaving 12 bases between the germline ends. The CDR3 nucleotides are TGTGCCAGTAGCTCGGACAGTTACTCTGGAAACACCATATATTTT. Its protein is CASSSDSYSGNTIYF.

The chain employs TRBV7-9 and TRBJ2-3; 7 bases are a match to TRBD2. The V gene's germline CDR1 is SEHNR and CDR2 FQNEAQ (reference sequence). The CDR3 totals 15 residues. CDR3 in amino acids: CASSWGGTSTDTQYF. CDR3 nucleotide sequence: TGTGCGAGCTCCTGGGGGGGAACTAGCACAGATACGCAGTATTTT.

This rearrangement joins TRBV5-1 to TRBJ1-1; TRBD1 is a possible D gene (6 bases). The V end was cut by 4 bases, the J end by 11 bases, with 33 bases between. Germline V gene lookup returns CDR1 SGHRS and CDR2 YFSETQ. This CDR3 spans 18 amino acids. The CDR3 coding sequence is TGCGCCAGCAGCCCCGGGGGGGCCGGCACATACTCGGGGCGGCGCGCTTTCTTT. Its protein product is CASSPGGAGTYSGRRAFF.

The genes are TRBV10-3 and TRBJ1-5; D is undetermined. There are 13 residues in the CDR3. Germline V gene sequence: CDR1 ENHRY, CDR2 SYGVKD. Trimming cost V 5 bases and J 3 bases, with 8 bases left between them. The CDR3 DNA follows: TGTGCCATCAGTCGAGGTTCCAATCAGCCCCAGCATTTT. It codes for CAISRGSNQPQHF.

This chain connects TRBV27 to TRBJ1-1; possible D gene TRBD1, 5 bases. The length of the CDR3 is 15 residues. The V gene's germline CDR1 is MNHEY and CDR2 SMNVEV (reference sequence). Trimming shortened V by 6 bases and J by 0 bases, and 14 bases separated the two germline ends. CDR3 DNA: TGTGCCAGCAGCCGGGCCGGGGCCCTGAACACTGAAGCTTTCTTT. It is translated as CASSRAGALNTEAFF.

The rearrangement uses TRBV18 and TRBJ1-2; D gene ambiguous. Germline V gene data show CDR1 as KGHSH and CDR2 as LQKENI. The V and J ends lost 0 bases and 3 bases respectively, with 11 bases between them. The CDR3 extends over 15 amino acids. CDR3: CASSPPNGGYYGYTF. For the CDR3, the DNA is TGTGCCAGCTCACCACCGAACGGAGGGTACTATGGCTACACCTTC.

Only a few counts were recorded for this clone. The genes are TRBV12-3 or TRBV12-4 and TRBJ2-5, with D unresolved. CDR3 length equals 11 residues. Trimming stripped 5 bases from V and 7 bases from J, with 8 bases between. The CDR3 protein is CASSVVGTQYF. The CDR3 DNA reads TGTGCCAGCAGTGTTGTAGGGACCCAGTACTTC.

The chain joins TRBV2 to TRBJ1-1; D remains ambiguous. CDR1 SNHLY and CDR2 FYNNEI come from the germline V gene. Trimming took off 6 bases at V and 5 bases at J, with 16 bases between the two ends. There are 14 residues in the CDR3. The CDR3 region has the DNA TGTGCCAGCAGGGTCCGGGTAGTAGAAACTGAAGCTTTCTTT. Translating gives CASRVRVVETEAFF.

This sequence joins TRBV24-1 and TRBJ2-5; no definite D call. Germline values: CDR1 KGHDR, CDR2 SFDVKD. CDR3 length equals 14 residues. V was shortened by 1 base and J by 4 bases, with 9 bases between the two germline ends. The CDR3 nucleotides read TGTGCCACCAGTGATTTTCGGGTTGGAGAGACCCAGTACTTC. This sequence encodes CATSDFRVGETQYF.

This chain links TRBV7-2 with TRBJ2-2, with TRBD2 as a possible D gene (5 bases). The CDR3 is 14 residues long. The germline CDR1 and CDR2 sequences are SGHTA and FQGNSA. Trimming left V 2 bases short and J 4 bases short, with 8 bases between. The chain's CDR3 is CASSLTRRTGELFF. In DNA form, the CDR3 reads TGTGCCAGCAGCTTAACTAGACGCACCGGGGAGCTGTTTTTT.

The chain links TRBV30 to TRBJ1-6; possible D gene TRBD1, 6 bases. CDR1 GTSNPN and CDR2 SVGIG come from the germline V gene (reference sequence). Trimming shortened V by 0 bases and J by 7 bases, and 10 bases separated the two germline ends. This CDR3 comprises 14 residues. The CDR3 here is CAWSVARGNSPLHF. The CDR3 DNA is TGTGCCTGGAGTGTGGCCAGGGGCAATTCACCCCTCCACTTT.

The genes are TRBV5-4 and TRBJ2-4; a possible D gene is TRBD1 (5 bases). CDR3 length: 13 amino acids. Germline V gene sequence: CDR1 SGHNT, CDR2 YYREEE (reference sequence). V shed 0 bases and J shed 7 bases, with 8 bases lying between them. The CDR3 reads CASSLVAGNIQYF. The DNA of the CDR3 is TGTGCCAGCAGCTTGGTGGCAGGGAACATTCAGTACTTC.

The chain is built from TRBV11-3 and TRBJ2-1; 8 bases are shared with TRBD2. Germline V lookup: CDR1 SGHNT, CDR2 YENEEA. V lost 4 bases to trimming and J lost 9 bases; unmatched junction nucleotides: 5. This CDR3 has 13 amino acids. The CDR3 DNA sequence: TGTGCCAGCAGCTCCCGGGGGGGACTTGAGCAGTTCTTC. It specifies CASSSRGGLEQFF.

This clone was recorded once. The V call is TRBV18, the J call TRBJ1-1; 8 bases match TRBD1. V was pared by 3 bases and J by 3 bases, with 3 bases of the junction left unmatched. Germline-derived CDR1 and CDR2 are KGHSH and LQKENI. This CDR3 is 14 amino acids long. CDR3: CASSPVQGDTEAFF. The CDR3 bases are TGTGCCAGCTCACCGGTACAGGGGGACACTGAAGCTTTCTTT.

CDR3 amino acids: CASSPRTGDSNQPQHF. The CDR3 DNA sequence: TGTGCCAGTAGCCCTAGGACAGGGGATAGCAATCAGCCCCAGCATTTT. The genes are TRBV19 and TRBJ1-5; 9 bases are shared with TRBD1. Germline lookup yields CDR1 LNHDA and CDR2 SQIVND (reference sequence). The CDR3 spans 16 residues. Trimming cost V 6 bases and J 0 bases; bases outside gene matches: 6.

The chain uses TRBV28 and TRBJ1-2; D is undetermined. This CDR3 is built from 14 residues. Trimming cost V 3 bases and J 8 bases, with 16 bases left between them. The germline V gene encodes CDR1 MDHEN and CDR2 SYDVKM. The CDR3: CASSFRNAMRGYTF. CDR3 DNA: TGTGCCAGCAGTTTCAGGAATGCTATGCGGGGCTACACCTTC.

The chain joins TRBV6-2 or TRBV6-3 to TRBJ2-3; no clear D. Germline values: CDR1 MNHEY, CDR2 SVGEGT. The V gene lost 2 bases and the J gene lost 0 bases, with 9 bases spanning the gap. The length of the CDR3 is 15 residues. CDR3 in amino acids: CASSYTHQSTDTQYF. The CDR3 DNA reads as TGTGCCAGCAGTTACACACACCAGAGCACAGATACGCAGTATTTT.

The V call is TRBV19, the J call TRBJ2-7, with a tentative D call TRBD1 (5 bases). Germline V gene sequence: CDR1 LNHDA, CDR2 SQIVND (reference sequence). V lost 1 base, J lost 6 bases, and 13 bases lay in between. This CDR3 comprises 14 residues. This chain's CDR3 is CASSIGQGISEQYF. Here the CDR3 DNA reads TGTGCCAGTAGTATAGGGCAGGGAATTAGCGAGCAGTACTTC.

The V gene is TRBV7-3, the J gene TRBJ1-2; a weak D match, TRBD1 (6 bases). Trimming removed 3 bases from V and 13 bases from J, with 21 bases in between. Germline V gene lookup returns CDR1 SGHTA and CDR2 FQGTGA. The CDR3 covers 14 residues. The CDR3 DNA reads as TGTGCCAGCAGCTTCCGACAGGCTACGAAGGGGCTCACCTTC. This translates into CASSFRQATKGLTF.

CDR3 bases: TGTGCCATCAGTTCAAGGGACGGATCGAGTTGGGACAATGAGCAGTTCTTC. It encodes CAISSRDGSSWDNEQFF. The chain carries TRBV10-3 and TRBJ2-1; the D call may be TRBD1 or TRBD2 (5 bases each). Germline loops: CDR1 ENHRY, CDR2 SYGVKD. The CDR3 sequence is 17 residues long. Trimming stripped 5 bases from V and 5 bases from J, with 22 bases between.

The CDR3 loop is CASSQDRGRAPLYGYTF. The CDR3, as DNA: TGCGCCAGCAGCCAAGATAGGGGCAGGGCACCTCTCTATGGCTACACCTTC. The chain uses TRBV4-3 and TRBJ1-2; possibly TRBD1 for D (5 bases). The CDR3 totals 17 residues. Between the trimmed V and J ends, which lost 0 bases and 4 bases, there was a span of 18 bases. The germline V gene encodes CDR1 LGHNA and CDR2 YSLEER.

The chain couples TRBV6-4 to TRBJ1-4, with D tentatively TRBD1 (6 bases). CDR1 is MRHNA and CDR2 is SNTAGT in the germline V gene. This CDR3 spans 15 amino acids. Trimming cost V 0 bases and J 8 bases, with 13 bases left between them. The CDR3 region is CASSDSGAGNEKLFF. The CDR3, as DNA: TGTGCCAGCAGTGACTCGGGGGCAGGGAACGAAAAACTGTTTTTT.

The CDR3 nucleotides are TGTGCCAGTAGCACCGCGGACCAGCGGTACACTGAAGCTTTCTTT. This sequence encodes CASSTADQRYTEAFF. The V call is TRBV19, the J call TRBJ1-1, with D unresolved. Germline CDR1 LNHDA, CDR2 SQIVND (reference sequence). The V gene lost 6 bases and the J gene lost 3 bases, with 17 bases spanning the gap. The CDR3 extends over 15 amino acids.

The chain combines TRBV4-1 with TRBJ1-5; D remains ambiguous. The germline V gene has CDR1 MGHRA and CDR2 YSYEKL. This CDR3 has 14 residues. V gave up 1 base and J gave up 9 bases, with 13 bases separating them. The CDR3 protein is CASSQAARQWPQHF. CDR3 DNA sequence: TGCGCCAGCAGCCAAGCTGCCAGGCAATGGCCCCAGCATTTT.

This chain joins TRBV9 and TRBJ2-5, with 10 bases that match TRBD2. In germline, CDR1 is SGDLS, CDR2 YYNGEE. The CDR3 is 15 residues long. Losses at the gene ends were 3 bases for V and 4 bases for J; bases not matched to a gene: 6. Here the CDR3 reads CASSERLAGGETQYF. CDR3 coding DNA: TGTGCCAGCAGCGAACGACTAGCGGGTGGAGAGACCCAGTACTTC.

The rearrangement uses TRBV7-8 and TRBJ1-6; TRBD1 is a possible D gene (6 bases). The CDR3 length is 12 residues. With 5 bases removed from V and 17 bases from J, the gap between germline ends came to 16 bases. In germline, CDR1 is SGHVS, CDR2 FQNEAQ. In DNA, the CDR3 is TGTGCCAGCAGCCAAGGGGGGGACAAAGTCCACTTT. It translates to CASSQGGDKVHF.